A selection of T cell receptor beta chains follows, all from one sample in a study of shared clonotypes between healthy human individuals. The table came from immunoSEQ multiplex PCR; TCRdb's copy has only in-frame clones and leaves some out. The sample yields approximately 1.9 million clones, roughly 95% seen once. The sequenced sample consisted of naive CD8+ T cells from PBMCs. The receptors were sampled from a man between 18 and 35 years old in good health. Some clones in this sample may be carry-over from other donors' samples. The CDR3 runs from the conserved cysteine through the conserved F or W. The order of the fields is J gene, clone size, V gene, CDR3 protein. Clone size, where shown, is once, few, many, or a class for clones that have expanded.

>TRBJ2-5|NA|TRBV7-6
CASSLNYLGGQETQYF
>TRBJ2-1|NA|TRBV12-5
CASGSPLTSGRSGEQFF
>TRBJ1-1|NA|TRBV19
CASSTTGALTEAFF
>TRBJ2-7|NA|TRBV6-1
CASSGGNEQYF
>TRBJ1-5|NA|TRBV5-1
CASSLVLGGQPQHF
>TRBJ2-7|NA|TRBV19
CASIGGSFYEQYF
>TRBJ2-1|NA|TRBV27
CASKGVEAYNEQFF
>TRBJ1-1|NA|TRBV27
CASSLRGSSEAFF
>TRBJ2-7|NA|TRBV27
CASSPQGYEQYF
>TRBJ1-2|NA|TRBV6-5
CASSPLGSYYGYTF
>TRBJ2-2|NA|TRBV15
CATSVGQALPRDTGELFF
>TRBJ2-1|NA|TRBV7-9
CASSLEASGRNEQFF
>TRBJ1-2|NA|TRBV7-9
CAGSPVGVGGYTF
>TRBJ2-3|NA|TRBV29-1
CSVDRPTSTDTQYF
>TRBJ2-3|NA|TRBV7-9
CASSPRSLDTQYF
>TRBJ2-7|NA|TRBV4-2
CASSQDRTSGSYEQYF
>TRBJ1-2|NA|TRBV2
CASSARAPGYGYTF
>TRBJ1-5|NA|TRBV27
CASSLSGRLNQPQHF
>TRBJ2-5|NA|TRBV23-1
CASSQGADRETQETQYF
>TRBJ2-3|NA|TRBV11-2
CASSQPGLATDTQYF
>TRBJ2-7|NA|TRBV5-1
CASSAPTSGSSYEQYF
>TRBJ2-7|NA|TRBV28
CASAPGLAGPLSYEQYF
>TRBJ2-7|NA|TRBV14
CASRGTDEQYF
>TRBJ2-2|NA|TRBV10-2
CASSEVLREGLSTGELFF
>TRBJ2-5|NA|TRBV5-1
CASSIEGGFQETQYF
>TRBJ1-3|NA|TRBV13
CASSLAVGTDSGNTIYF
>TRBJ2-7|NA|TRBV13
CASSQTASSYEQYF
>TRBJ1-1|NA|TRBV2
CASSDAARNTEAFF
>TRBJ2-3|NA|TRBV7-2
CASSLDGKGTDTQYF
>TRBJ2-1|NA|TRBV5-6
CASSFTSGYNEQFF
>TRBJ2-1|NA|TRBV5-6
CASSSAGGTASSYNEQFF
>TRBJ2-3|NA|TRBV9
CASSVVPAGVSDTQYF
>TRBJ2-2|NA|TRBV5-1
CASSLSRTGGHGELFF
>TRBJ1-1|once|TRBV27
CASSPREGPEAFF
>TRBJ1-5|NA|TRBV19
CASSRNRDHGKYSNQPQHF
>TRBJ1-1|NA|TRBV28
CASSLFTPNREAFF
>TRBJ1-2|NA|TRBV19
CATLNPSRQDYGYTF
>TRBJ2-7|NA|TRBV28
CASTSSGGGYEQYF
>TRBJ2-7|NA|TRBV28
CASSTQNWTSGSSYEQYF
>TRBJ2-2|NA|TRBV4-3
CASSHGTGVTGELFF
>TRBJ2-2|once|TRBV19
CASSPGWTGGDTGELFF
>TRBJ2-7|NA|TRBV28
CASSQGQRPYEQYF
>TRBJ2-5|NA|TRBV6-1
CASIKRDWQETQYF
>TRBJ2-7|NA|TRBV11-2
CASSLDYSGENEQYF
>TRBJ1-5|NA|TRBV5-6
CASSLGGQGDQPQHF
>TRBJ2-6|once|TRBV15
CATSRDREPSGANVLTF
>NA|NA|TRBV7-6
CASSLGRSGGNEQYF
>TRBJ1-2|NA|TRBV13
CASSSNPGQNYGYTF